These T cell receptor beta chains were read from a single sample in a study of CD8+CD57+ T cells in acquired aplastic anemia. TCRdb ran MiXCR on the reads and lists one entry per CDR3 protein. The sample holds about 40,000 distinct CDR3 sequences; 63% are singletons and the top ten take 59%. Sequenced input: sorted CD4+, CD8+, or CD8+CD57+ T cells (not recorded which) from PBMCs. The receptors derive from a human donor with aplastic anemia. The CDR3 runs from the conserved cysteine through the conserved F or W. The D gene is left open where the match is weak. Size tells how often a clone was seen (once, few, many) or the class of an expanded clone, and some rows leave it out.

V: TRBV7-9; J: TRBJ2-5; D: NA; size: NA; DNA: TGTGCCACCGGGGTCCGGGAGACCCAGTACTTC; CDR3: CATGVRETQYF
V: TRBV19; J: TRBJ2-7; D: TRBD2; size: NA; DNA: TGTGCCAGTAGTCCGGGACTAGCGCTGTACGAGCAGTACTTC; CDR3: CASSPGLALYEQYF
V: TRBV7-8; J: TRBJ2-7; D: TRBD2; size: once; DNA: TGTGCCAGCAGCTCCCCGGGACTAGCAACCTACGAGCAGTACTTC; CDR3: CASSSPGLATYEQYF
V: TRBV19; J: TRBJ1-3; D: TRBD1; size: NA; DNA: TGTGCCAGTAGTACCTGGACAGGGAGAGCTGGAAACACCATATATTTT; CDR3: CASSTWTGRAGNTIYF
V: TRBV7-6; J: TRBJ2-3; D: NA; size: NA; DNA: TGTGCTAGCAGCCCCCTCAGCACAGATACGCAGTATTTT; CDR3: CASSPLSTDTQYF
V: TRBV19; J: TRBJ1-3; D: NA; size: NA; DNA: TGTGCCAGTAGTATCGAAGGAAACACCATATATTTT; CDR3: CASSIEGNTIYF
V: TRBV2; J: TRBJ2-7; D: TRBD1; size: many; DNA: TGTGCCAGCAGTGATCCCGGACAGGCCCTCTCCTACGAGCAGTACTTC; CDR3: CASSDPGQALSYEQYF
V: TRBV4-2; J: TRBJ2-7; D: TRBD1; size: many; DNA: TGTGCCAGCAGCTCCGGGACAGGGGCTTGGGAGCAGTACTTC; CDR3: CASSSGTGAWEQYF
V: TRBV2; J: TRBJ2-5; D: NA; size: NA; DNA: TGTGCCAGCAGCGGGGGACAGAAATCCGGGGAGACCCAGTACTTC; CDR3: CASSGGQKSGETQYF
V: TRBV25-1; J: TRBJ1-2; D: NA; size: NA; DNA: TGTGCCAGCAAGGCGTATACAGCAAACTATGGCTACACCTTC; CDR3: CASKAYTANYGYTF
V: TRBV7-2; J: TRBJ1-5; D: NA; size: few; DNA: TGTGCCAGCAGCTTACCGGGGGACAATGAAAAACCTAGCAATCAGCCCCAGCATTTT; CDR3: CASSLPGDNEKPSNQPQHF
V: TRBV15; J: TRBJ1-4; D: NA; size: NA; DNA: TGTGCCTCCAGCAGAGATTGGATAGGAGGGCCGGAGAAACTGTTTTTT; CDR3: CASSRDWIGGPEKLFF
V: TRBV19; J: TRBJ2-1; D: NA; size: NA; DNA: TGTGCCAGTAGTACGGACAGCCCGAATGAGCAGTTCTTC; CDR3: CASSTDSPNEQFF
V: TRBV7-2; J: TRBJ1-5; D: NA; size: NA; DNA: TGTGCCAGCAGTTTTGCACCTACCAATCAGCCCCAGCATTTT; CDR3: CASSFAPTNQPQHF
V: TRBV25-1; J: TRBJ2-2; D: NA; size: few; DNA: TGTGCCAGCAGTGAATCGAGGGGCGCGTACGGCTACACCGGGGAGCTGTTTTTT; CDR3: CASSESRGAYGYTGELFF
V: TRBV20-1; J: TRBJ2-1; D: TRBD1; size: NA; DNA: TGCAGTGCTAGCGGGGAACACAGGGGGCGCAGGAATGAGCAGTTCTTC; CDR3: CSASGEHRGRRNEQFF
V: TRBV27; J: TRBJ1-1; D: NA; size: few; DNA: TGTGCCAGCAGTTTATCGGTAGTCCAGTTAAACACTGAAGCTTTCTTT; CDR3: CASSLSVVQLNTEAFF
V: TRBV19; J: TRBJ2-2; D: NA; size: NA; DNA: TGTGCCAGTAGTATAGACGGGGGATGGACCGGGGAGCTGTTTTTT; CDR3: CASSIDGGWTGELFF
V: TRBV2; J: TRBJ2-1; D: TRBD1; size: few; DNA: TGTGCCAGCAGTGAGAGGGACAGGAGCAATGAGCAGTTCTTC; CDR3: CASSERDRSNEQFF
V: TRBV4-1; J: TRBJ2-7; D: NA; size: many; DNA: TGCGCCAGCAGCCAAGATAGAGGGTTCGGGGGTCTCCCGGACGAGCAGTACTTC; CDR3: CASSQDRGFGGLPDEQYF
V: TRBV29-1; J: TRBJ2-1; D: NA; size: NA; DNA: TGCAGCGTGACCAACAATGAGCAGTTCTTC; CDR3: CSVTNNEQFF
V: TRBV25-1; J: TRBJ2-1; D: NA; size: medium-sized; DNA: TGTGCCAGCTCCCTCGTAGGGCAGGGCAATGAGCAGTTCTTC; CDR3: CASSLVGQGNEQFF
V: TRBV10-2; J: TRBJ1-2; D: TRBD1; size: few; DNA: TGCGCCAGCCGGGATGGGACAGGGCTGGAAGGCTACACCTTC; CDR3: CASRDGTGLEGYTF
V: TRBV2; J: TRBJ1-5; D: TRBD1; size: NA; DNA: TGTGCCAGCCGGGACAGACATAGCAATCAGCCCCAGCATTTT; CDR3: CASRDRHSNQPQHF
V: TRBV20-1; J: TRBJ2-5; D: NA; size: NA; DNA: TGCAGTGCTAGGTCGTACCAAGAGACCCAGTACTTC; CDR3: CSARSYQETQYF
V: TRBV15; J: TRBJ2-5; D: NA; size: NA; DNA: TGTGCCACCAGCAGATACCAGGACAGCGGGGAGACCCAGTACTTC; CDR3: CATSRYQDSGETQYF
V: TRBV19; J: TRBJ2-1; D: NA; size: NA; DNA: TGTGCCAGTACCATGACGGGTCTTGGTGAGCAGTTCTTC; CDR3: CASTMTGLGEQFF
V: TRBV10-2; J: TRBJ2-7; D: TRBD1; size: NA; DNA: TGCGCCAGCACCTCGACAGGGAATAGCGAGCAGTACTTC; CDR3: CASTSTGNSEQYF
V: TRBV7-3; J: TRBJ2-7; D: TRBD1; size: NA; DNA: TGTGCCAGCAGCCTTACGGGACAGGTCGACGAGCAGTACTTC; CDR3: CASSLTGQVDEQYF
V: TRBV20-1; J: TRBJ1-5; D: TRBD1; size: NA; DNA: TGCAGTGCTACCCCGACAGGGACCTCAATGGCCCAGCATTTT; CDR3: CSATPTGTSMAQHF
V: TRBV3-1; J: TRBJ1-3; D: NA; size: few; DNA: TGTGCCAGCAGCCCATTCTCCGGGTCATCTGGAAACACCATATATTTT; CDR3: CASSPFSGSSGNTIYF
V: TRBV10-3; J: TRBJ1-5; D: NA; size: NA; DNA: TGTGCCATCAGTGAAGGGTCACAGGGACAATACAATCAGCCCCAGCATTTT; CDR3: CAISEGSQGQYNQPQHF
V: TRBV9; J: TRBJ1-1; D: NA; size: many; DNA: TGTGCCAGCAGCGGCCAGGGTGCTGAAGCTTTCTTT; CDR3: CASSGQGAEAFF
V: TRBV3-1; J: TRBJ1-2; D: NA; size: few; DNA: TGTGCCAGCAGCCAGGGGACCGGGGTAACGGGTGGTTATAACTATGGCTACACCTTC; CDR3: CASSQGTGVTGGYNYGYTF
V: TRBV10-3; J: TRBJ1-2; D: NA; size: NA; DNA: TGTGCCATCAGTGAGTCGACGGGGAACTATGGCTACACCTTC; CDR3: CAISESTGNYGYTF
V: TRBV11-2; J: TRBJ2-1; D: NA; size: NA; DNA: TGTGCCAGCAGCTTAGGCCACCCCTCCTACAATGAGCAGTTCTTC; CDR3: CASSLGHPSYNEQFF
V: TRBV15; J: TRBJ1-6; D: NA; size: once; DNA: TGTGCCACCAGCAGCGGACGGAATTCACCCCTCCACTTT; CDR3: CATSSGRNSPLHF
V: TRBV6-5; J: TRBJ2-2; D: NA; size: NA; DNA: TGTGCCAGCAGTTACATGCTACGGGAAGGCGGGGAGCTGTTTTTT; CDR3: CASSYMLREGGELFF
V: TRBV2; J: TRBJ2-3; D: NA; size: NA; DNA: TGTGCCATTAACCAGGGGAGCACAGATACGCAGTATTTT; CDR3: CAINQGSTDTQYF
V: TRBV2; J: TRBJ2-7; D: NA; size: many; DNA: TGTGCCAGCAGTGGGTCTGGGAACGGTCAGTACTTC; CDR3: CASSGSGNGQYF
V: TRBV19; J: TRBJ1-2; D: TRBD1; size: NA; DNA: TGCGCCAGTAGTACCCTACAGGGGGATGGCTACACCTTC; CDR3: CASSTLQGDGYTF
V: TRBV11-1; J: TRBJ2-2; D: TRBD1; size: NA; DNA: TGTGCCAGCAGCACCGGGACAGGGGGCTTTGGCGGGGAGCTGTTTTTT; CDR3: CASSTGTGGFGGELFF
V: TRBV7-2; J: TRBJ2-7; D: NA; size: many; DNA: TGTGCCAGCAGCTTAGTAGAGGGTGGTGAGCAGTACTTC; CDR3: CASSLVEGGEQYF
V: TRBV25-1; J: TRBJ1-1; D: TRBD1; size: NA; DNA: TGTGCCAGCAGCAGGGGGCTGAACACTGAAGCTTTCTTT; CDR3: CASSRGLNTEAFF
V: TRBV7-9; J: TRBJ2-5; D: NA; size: NA; DNA: TGTGCCAGCAGCGGAGAGACCCAGTACTTC; CDR3: CASSGETQYF
V: TRBV7-8; J: TRBJ2-7; D: NA; size: few; DNA: TGTGCCAGCAGCTTTCAGGGGACCACCTACGAGCAGTACTTC; CDR3: CASSFQGTTYEQYF
V: TRBV15; J: TRBJ2-5; D: NA; size: few; DNA: TGTGCCACCAGCGTTTACGGGACAAACAGGCAGGCCCAGTACTTC; CDR3: CATSVYGTNRQAQYF
V: TRBV25-1; J: TRBJ2-1; D: TRBD2; size: NA; DNA: TGTGCCAGCAGTCTCCGAGGGACTAGAAGGTACAATGAGCAGTTCTTC; CDR3: CASSLRGTRRYNEQFF
V: TRBV25-1; J: TRBJ2-6; D: TRBD1; size: NA; DNA: TGTGCCAGCAGTGATCTTCCGGGACAGGGCTACGGGGCCAACGTCCTGACTTTC; CDR3: CASSDLPGQGYGANVLTF
V: TRBV4-3; J: TRBJ2-7; D: NA; size: NA; DNA: TGCGCCAGCAGCCAGGAAGGGGGATACGAGCAGTACTTC; CDR3: CASSQEGGYEQYF
V: TRBV4-3; J: TRBJ1-2; D: NA; size: once; DNA: TGCGCCAGCAGCCAAGGTATAGGGAGTGTGGGCTATGGCTACACCTTC; CDR3: CASSQGIGSVGYGYTF
V: TRBV2; J: TRBJ2-1; D: NA; size: NA; DNA: TGTGCCAGCAGTGCTATGCAGGGGTCCTACAATGAGCAGTTCTTC; CDR3: CASSAMQGSYNEQFF
V: TRBV5-1; J: TRBJ1-1; D: NA; size: many; DNA: TGCGCCAGCAGCCCCCTCGAACACACTGAAGCTTTCTTT; CDR3: CASSPLEHTEAFF
V: TRBV5-6; J: TRBJ2-2; D: NA; size: many; DNA: TGTGCCAGCAGCCAAGACAACACCGGGGAGCTGTTTTTT; CDR3: CASSQDNTGELFF
V: TRBV25-1; J: TRBJ1-3; D: NA; size: once; DNA: TGTGCCAGCAGTGCACCTAAAATCATCGGGTCTGGAAACACCATATATTTT; CDR3: CASSAPKIIGSGNTIYF